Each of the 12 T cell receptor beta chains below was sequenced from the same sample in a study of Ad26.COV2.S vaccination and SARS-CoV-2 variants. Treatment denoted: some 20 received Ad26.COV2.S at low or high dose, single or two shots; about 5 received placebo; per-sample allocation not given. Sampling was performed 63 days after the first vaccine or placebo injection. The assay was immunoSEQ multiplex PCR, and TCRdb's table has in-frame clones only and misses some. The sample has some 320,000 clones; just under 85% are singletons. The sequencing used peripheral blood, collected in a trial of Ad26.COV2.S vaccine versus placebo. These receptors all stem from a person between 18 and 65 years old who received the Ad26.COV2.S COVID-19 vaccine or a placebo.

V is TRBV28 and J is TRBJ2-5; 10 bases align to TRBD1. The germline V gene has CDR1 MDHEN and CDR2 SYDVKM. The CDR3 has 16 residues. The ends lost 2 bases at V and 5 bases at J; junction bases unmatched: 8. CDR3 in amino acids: CASSLPGDRGWETQYF. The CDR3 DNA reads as TGTGCCAGCAGTTTACCCGGGGACAGGGGTTGGGAGACCCAGTACTTC. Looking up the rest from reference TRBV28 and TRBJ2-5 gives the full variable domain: DVKVTQSSRYLVKRTGEKVFLECVQDMDHENMFWYRQDPGLGLRLIYFSYDVKMKEKGDIPEGYSVSREKKERFSLILESASTNQTSMYLCASSLPGDRGWETQYFGPGTRLLVL.

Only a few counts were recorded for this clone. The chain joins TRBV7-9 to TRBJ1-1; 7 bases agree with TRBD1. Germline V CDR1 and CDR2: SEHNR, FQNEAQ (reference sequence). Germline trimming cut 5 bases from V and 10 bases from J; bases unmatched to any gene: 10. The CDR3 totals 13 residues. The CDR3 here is CASSPGQVAPAFF. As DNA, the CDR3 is TGTGCCAGCAGCCCAGGACAGGTAGCCCCAGCTTTCTTT.

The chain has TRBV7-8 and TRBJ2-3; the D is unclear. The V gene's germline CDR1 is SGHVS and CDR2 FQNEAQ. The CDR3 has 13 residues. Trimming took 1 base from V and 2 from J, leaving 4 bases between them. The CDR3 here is CASSLDNTDTQYF. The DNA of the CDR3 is TGTGCCAGCAGCTTAGATAACACAGATACGCAGTATTTT.

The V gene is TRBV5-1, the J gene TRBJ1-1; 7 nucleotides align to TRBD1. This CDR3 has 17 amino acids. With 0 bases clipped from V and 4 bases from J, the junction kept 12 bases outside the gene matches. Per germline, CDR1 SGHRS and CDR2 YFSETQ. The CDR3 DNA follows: TGCGCCAGCAGCTTGGTAGGAACAGGGGTTGGGTCCACTGAAGCTTTCTTT. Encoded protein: CASSLVGTGVGSTEAFF.

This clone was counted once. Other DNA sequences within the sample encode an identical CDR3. CDR3 bases: TGTGCCAGCAGCGTAGCCGGAAACACCATATATTTT. It is translated as CASSVAGNTIYF. The chain is built from TRBV9 and TRBJ1-3; the D is unclear. CDR1 SGDLS and CDR2 YYNGEE come from the germline V gene. Deletions cut 0 bases from V and 4 bases from J, with 2 bases between. The CDR3 is 12 residues long.

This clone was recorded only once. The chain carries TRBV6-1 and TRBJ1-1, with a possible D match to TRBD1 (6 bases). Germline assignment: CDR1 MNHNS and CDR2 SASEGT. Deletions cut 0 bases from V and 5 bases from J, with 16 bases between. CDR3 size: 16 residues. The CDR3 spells CASSEAQGGGETEAFF. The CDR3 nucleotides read TGTGCCAGCAGTGAAGCGCAAGGGGGAGGAGAAACTGAAGCTTTCTTT.

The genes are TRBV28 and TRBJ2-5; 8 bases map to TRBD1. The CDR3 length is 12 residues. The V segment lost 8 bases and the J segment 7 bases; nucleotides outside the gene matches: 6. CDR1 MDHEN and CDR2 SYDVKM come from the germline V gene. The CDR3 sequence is CASQGQGATQYF. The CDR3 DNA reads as TGTGCCAGCCAGGGGCAGGGGGCGACCCAGTACTTC.

The CDR3 sequence: CASSSMGGSYEQYF. CDR3 sequence (DNA): TGCGCCAGCAGCTCTATGGGGGGGTCCTACGAGCAGTACTTC. The rearrangement links TRBV5-1 to TRBJ2-7; 7 bases fit TRBD2. CDR3 length equals 14 residues. Germline loops: CDR1 SGHRS, CDR2 YFSETQ. Trimming at V came to 3 bases and at J to 1 base, leaving 4 bases not matched to a gene.

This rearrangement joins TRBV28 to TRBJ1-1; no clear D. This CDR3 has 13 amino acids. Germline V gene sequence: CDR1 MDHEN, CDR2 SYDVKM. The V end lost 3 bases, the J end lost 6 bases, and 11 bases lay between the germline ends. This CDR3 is CASSLVGIAEAFF. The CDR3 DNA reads TGTGCCAGCAGTTTGGTGGGAATCGCTGAAGCTTTCTTT.

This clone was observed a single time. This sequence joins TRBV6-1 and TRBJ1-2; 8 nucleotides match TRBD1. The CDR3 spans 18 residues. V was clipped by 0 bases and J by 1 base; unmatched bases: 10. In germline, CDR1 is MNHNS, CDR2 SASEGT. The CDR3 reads CASSEAEDRDRRNYGYTF. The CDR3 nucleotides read TGTGCCAGCAGTGAAGCAGAAGATCGGGACAGGCGTAACTATGGCTACACCTTC.

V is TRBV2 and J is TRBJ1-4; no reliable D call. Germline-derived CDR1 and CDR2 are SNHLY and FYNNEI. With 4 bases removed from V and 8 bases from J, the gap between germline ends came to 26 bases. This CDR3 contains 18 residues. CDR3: CASSAERDRVGKGEKLFF. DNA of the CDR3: TGTGCCAGCAGTGCCGAGCGAGATCGCGTTGGCAAGGGCGAAAAACTGTTTTTT.

This CDR3 is CASSWGGGNTIYF. CDR3 sequence (DNA): TGTGCCAGCAGTTGGGGTGGTGGAAACACCATATATTTT. The chain links TRBV12-3 or TRBV12-4 to TRBJ1-3; D unresolved. CDR3 size: 13 residues. Trimming removed 4 bases at V and 3 bases at J, with 7 bases between.